The subject of this entry is one T cell receptor beta chain. Its antigen is as yet unknown. Sequenced by immunoSEQ multiplex PCR; TCRdb stores in-frame clones only, minus some. The sample has approximately 52,000 clones, 70% to 85% seen once. The CDR3 loop spans 14 amino acids. V lost 5 bases, J lost 6 bases, and 7 bases stayed unmatched. Looked up from germline, CDR1 is ENHRY and CDR2 is SYGVKD. This sample stems from a study of OX40 agonist ivuxolimab in advanced cancers. At the level of the study: Participants, 75% to 90% male, averaged approximately 60 years of age, ranging from about 20 to 79. Study-level points and caveats: Blood T cells, both CD4+ and CD8+, expanded clonally by week 6 at 0.1 to 3.0 mg/kg.

The sample consisted of CD4+ or CD8+ T cells sorted from blood, taken in a trial of the OX40 agonist ivuxolimab. The receptor was isolated from an adult with an advanced solid tumor such as melanoma, head and neck, liver or kidney cancer. The rearrangement joins TRBV10-3 to TRBJ2-1, with 7 bases identical to TRBD2. For the CDR3, the DNA is TGTGCCATCAGTTCTGGAGTAGCGGGCAATGAGCAGTTCTTC. Protein product: CAISSGVAGNEQFF.